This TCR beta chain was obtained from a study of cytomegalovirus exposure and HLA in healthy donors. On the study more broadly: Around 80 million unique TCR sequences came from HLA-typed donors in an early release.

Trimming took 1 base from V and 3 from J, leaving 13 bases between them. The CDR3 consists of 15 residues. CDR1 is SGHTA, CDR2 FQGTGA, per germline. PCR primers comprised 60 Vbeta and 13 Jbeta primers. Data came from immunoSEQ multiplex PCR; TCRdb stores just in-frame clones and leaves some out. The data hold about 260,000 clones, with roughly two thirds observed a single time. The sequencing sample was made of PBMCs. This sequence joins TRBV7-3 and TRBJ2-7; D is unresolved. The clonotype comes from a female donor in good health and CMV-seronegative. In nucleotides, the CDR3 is TGTGCCAGCAGCTTAATTGGTGGCGGAGTCTACGAGCAGTACTTC. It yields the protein CASSLIGGGVYEQYF.